These 4 T cell receptor beta chains share one sample of origin, sequenced in a study of T cell responses to AZD1222 COVID-19 vaccine. Sequencing used immunoSEQ multiplex PCR; TCRdb keeps in-frame clones, though not all of them. In the table there are more than 95,000 clones, roughly nine tenths of which are singletons. The sequencing here drew on peripheral blood, taken on day 0 of AZD1222 vaccination. Receptors originate from an adult in good health.

This clone was counted once. This rearrangement joins TRBV6-5 to TRBJ1-5; TRBD1 aligns across 9 bases. Germline V gives CDR1 MNHEY, CDR2 SVGAGI. Trimming cost V 9 bases and J 4 bases; bases outside gene matches: 7. This CDR3 is 14 amino acids long. The CDR3 loop is CASGGTGKNQPQHF. The CDR3 nucleotides are TGTGCCAGTGGGGGGACAGGGAAAAATCAGCCCCAGCATTTT.

V gene TRBV6-4 combines with J gene TRBJ1-2; no clear D gene. The CDR3 has 14 amino acids. Germline V gives CDR1 MRHNA, CDR2 SNTAGT. V was pared by 5 bases and J by 5 bases, with 15 bases between. The CDR3 spells CASSLAWLLYGYTF. The CDR3 nucleotides read TGTGCCAGCAGTTTAGCGTGGTTATTATATGGCTACACCTTC.

The J gene is TRBJ2-1, the V gene TRBV2, with a weak D call TRBD2 (5 bases). Germline CDR1 is SNHLY and CDR2 is FYNNEI. The CDR3 sequence is 15 residues long. Trimming removed 7 bases at V and 4 bases at J, with 17 bases between. The CDR3 DNA is TGTGCCAGCACTGCTCAAGGACTGGGTTACAATGAGCAGTTCTTC. It yields the protein CASTAQGLGYNEQFF. The full variable domain, with the rest looked up from reference TRBV2 and TRBJ2-1, is EPEVTQTPSHQVTQMGQEVILRCVPISNHLYFYWYRQILGQKVEFLVSFYNNEISEKSEIFDDQFSVERPDGSNFTLKIRSTKLEDSAMYFCASTAQGLGYNEQFFGPGTRLTVL.

The chain uses TRBV3-1 (or the pseudogene TRBV3-2) and TRBJ1-1; D remains ambiguous. The V gene's germline CDR1 is LGHDT and CDR2 YNNKEL (reference sequence). The CDR3 sequence is 13 residues long. V lost 1 base to trimming and J lost 6 bases, with 9 bases between them. CDR3 region: CASSQGKASEAFF. The CDR3 bases are TGTGCCAGCAGCCAAGGAAAGGCGTCTGAAGCTTTCTTT.